The rows below give T cell receptor beta chains drawn from one sample of a study of CD8 T cells in ankylosing spondylitis. A single record per CDR3 protein comes from TCRdb applying MiXCR to the 5' RACE reads. The sample lists 650,000 to 800,000 distinct CDR3 sequences, over 15% occurring once. Sequenced sample: blood, either unsorted or a sorted T cell fraction (not recorded which). All receptors derive from a male donor with ankylosing spondylitis. CDR3s leave out the opening cysteine and the closing phenylalanine or tryptophan. D genes are given only for firm matches.

d_gene: TRBD2; j_gene: TRBJ2-1; v_gene: TRBV4-2; CDR3aa: ASSQDRLAAGEQF
d_gene: .; j_gene: TRBJ2-5; v_gene: TRBV7-9; CDR3aa: ASSGKETQY
d_gene: .; j_gene: TRBJ2-2; v_gene: TRBV11-2; CDR3aa: ASSLDISSRAGELF
d_gene: .; j_gene: TRBJ2-7; v_gene: TRBV5-1; CDR3aa: ASSAGQSYEQY
d_gene: .; j_gene: TRBJ2-2; v_gene: TRBV4-3; CDR3aa: ASSHRTGTGELF
d_gene: TRBD1; j_gene: TRBJ1-6; v_gene: TRBV7-8; CDR3aa: ASSATGGNSPLH
d_gene: TRBD1; j_gene: TRBJ2-3; v_gene: TRBV12-3/TRBV12-4; CDR3aa: ASTQDRGLADTQY
d_gene: TRBD2; j_gene: TRBJ2-5; v_gene: TRBV12-3/TRBV12-4; CDR3aa: ASRPGLAIETQY
d_gene: TRBD1; j_gene: TRBJ2-7; v_gene: TRBV27; CDR3aa: ASSRNTGGEQY
d_gene: .; j_gene: TRBJ2-7; v_gene: TRBV20-1; CDR3aa: SARRSRALFDEQY
d_gene: TRBD1; j_gene: TRBJ2-3; v_gene: TRBV10-3; CDR3aa: AISDADRGLDTQY
d_gene: .; j_gene: TRBJ2-1; v_gene: TRBV28; CDR3aa: ASSPPGFQQF
d_gene: .; j_gene: TRBJ1-2; v_gene: TRBV18; CDR3aa: ASSPASQKNYGYT
d_gene: .; j_gene: TRBJ2-7; v_gene: TRBV11-3; CDR3aa: ASSLAPGVGVEQY
d_gene: .; j_gene: TRBJ2-1; v_gene: TRBV29-1; CDR3aa: SSQGQARSEQF
d_gene: TRBD1; j_gene: TRBJ1-6; v_gene: TRBV20-1; CDR3aa: SARDRVVSQVNSPLH
d_gene: .; j_gene: TRBJ2-7; v_gene: TRBV18; CDR3aa: ASSRGENYEQY
d_gene: .; j_gene: TRBJ2-7; v_gene: TRBV7-2; CDR3aa: ASSRNGYEQY
d_gene: .; j_gene: TRBJ2-3; v_gene: TRBV7-2; CDR3aa: ASSPRMLPRDTQY